The clone carrying this T cell receptor beta chain occurred once. Antigen: not known. The sample originates from a study of long-term antiretroviral therapy in people with HIV. V was pared by 4 bases and J by 4 bases, with 15 bases between. CDR1 SEHNR and CDR2 FQNEAQ come from the germline V gene (reference sequence). The CDR3 sequence is 15 residues long. Whole-study findings and limits: Although diversity increased after ART, it remained lower than in transplant donor controls. Clonal populations expanded prior to ART predominated within the repertoire at all time points.

Run at survey level, the immunoSEQ assay was version v3.0. Sequencing aimed to cover roughly 35,000-50,000 T-cell genomes per sample. Measured with immunoSEQ multiplex PCR; TCRdb has only the in-frame clones, and not every one. Of about 7,100 clones listed, roughly 84% were seen once; the top ten hold about 25%. The receptor comes from a man aged 40-49 years with HIV. The sample in question was unsorted PBMCs, obtained 1.1 years after starting antiretroviral therapy. The rearrangement links TRBV7-9 to TRBJ2-3, with D possibly being TRBD2 (7 bases). CDR3 nucleotides: TGTGCCAGCAGCTATGGGGGGGGGCGTTCAGATACGCAGTATTTT. It encodes CASSYGGGRSDTQYF.